This T cell receptor (beta chain) was found in a study of blood T cell repertoires in COVID-19. Study-wide background: Acute-phase and convalescent COVID-19 samples originated in the United States, Italy and Spain. PBMCs, B-cell-depleted T cells, or T cells were the source of the cDNA or gDNA that made up the material.

Per the study methods: The authors estimated nucleated cell counts from reference gene primer amplification. The assay was immunoSEQ multiplex PCR, and TCRdb's table has in-frame clones only and misses some. That table supplies the V and J calls and clone size; D and trimming were determined from the DNA. The sample holds a few hundred thousand clones, more than 80% seen once. This sequence originates from a woman older than 75 with acute or convalescent COVID-19. Input material: peripheral blood.

The CDR3 region has the DNA TGTGCCATCAGTGGGACTCCCGAGATTAAAGTCACAGATACGCAGTATTTT. Its protein product is CAISGTPEIKVTDTQYF. The chain has TRBV10-3 and TRBJ2-3; a weak D match, TRBD2 (5 bases). CDR1 is ENHRY and CDR2 is SYGVKD in the germline V gene. V was trimmed by 4 bases and J by 2 bases, leaving 19 bases between them. The CDR3 sequence is 17 residues long.